This TCR beta chain is from a study of identical twins. Findings and limits, study-wide: Partly confounded zero-insertion analyses could result from invariant MAIT and iNKT cells.

In germline, CDR1 is SEHNR, CDR2 FQNEAQ (reference sequence). This CDR3 contains 12 residues. V dropped 5 bases and J dropped 13 bases, with 15 bases sitting between them. TCRdb called the 5' RACE reads again in MiXCR, with one record for every CDR3 protein. The sample lists nearly 900,000 distinct CDR3 sequences; more than 9% were seen once. About this clonotype itself: Its antigen is undetermined.

This sample also belongs to another study, concerning yellow fever vaccine responses in identical twins.

The chain links TRBV7-9 to TRBJ2-1; D may be TRBD2 (5 bases). The clonotype originates from a woman younger than 35 in good health. The sample consisted of PBMCs. The CDR3 region has the DNA TGTGCCAGCAGCCCCTTAGCGTTGGGTCAGTTCTTC. Protein sequence: CASSPLALGQFF.